Listed below are T cell receptor beta chains from one sample, sequenced in a study of blood T cell repertoires in COVID-19. Only in-frame clones appear in the TCRdb table, and some are missing; sequencing was by immunoSEQ multiplex PCR. The data contain approximately 320,000 clones, 90% of them singletons. The sequenced sample was PBMCs or T cells enriched from blood (not recorded which). These receptors all come from a man aged 55 to 70 who had recovered from COVID-19. Both conserved end residues are part of each CDR3. Fields, in order: J gene, clone size, D gene, V gene, CDR3 protein, CDR3 DNA. A D gene is named only where the DNA matches it firmly. Expanded clones get a size class; other rows say once, few or many, or leave the size out.

J: TRBJ1-1; size: NA; D: TRBD1; V: TRBV6-5; CDR3: CASSRDRDEAFF; DNA: TGTGCCAGCAGCCGGGACAGAGATGAAGCTTTCTTT
J: TRBJ2-7; size: few; D: NA; V: TRBV5-1; CDR3: CASSLGARPAQTYEQYF; DNA: TGCGCCAGCAGCTTGGGCGCCCGCCCTGCCCAAACCTACGAGCAGTACTTC
J: TRBJ1-1; size: NA; D: NA; V: TRBV9; CDR3: CASSARGSTEAFF; DNA: TGTGCCAGCAGCGCTAGGGGGAGCACTGAAGCTTTCTTT
J: TRBJ2-7; size: NA; D: NA; V: TRBV5-1; CDR3: CASSSDRGWYEQYF; DNA: TGCGCCAGCAGCTCGGATAGGGGTTGGTACGAGCAGTACTTC
J: TRBJ1-1; size: once; D: NA; V: TRBV5-1; CDR3: CASSQSGTHLNTEAFF; DNA: TGCGCCAGCAGCCAATCCGGGACTCACCTGAACACTGAAGCTTTCTTT
J: TRBJ2-5; size: NA; D: NA; V: TRBV19; CDR3: CASKPRGETQYF; DNA: TGTGCCAGTAAACCTAGGGGAGAGACCCAGTACTTC
J: TRBJ2-3; size: NA; D: TRBD2; V: TRBV9; CDR3: CASSVLAGVVDTQYF; DNA: TGTGCCAGCAGCGTCTTAGCGGGAGTTGTAGATACGCAGTATTTT
J: TRBJ1-1; size: NA; D: TRBD1; V: TRBV14; CDR3: CASSQDRTGYVPEAFF; DNA: TGTGCCAGCAGCCAAGACAGGACAGGGTACGTCCCTGAAGCTTTCTTT
J: TRBJ1-1; size: NA; D: TRBD1; V: TRBV2; CDR3: CASIRDRGQNTEAFF; DNA: TGTGCCAGCATACGGGACAGGGGGCAGAACACTGAAGCTTTCTTT
J: TRBJ1-1; size: NA; D: NA; V: TRBV14; CDR3: CASSPTGNTEAFF; DNA: TGTGCCAGCAGCCCGACAGGGAACACTGAAGCTTTCTTT
J: TRBJ1-6; size: NA; D: NA; V: TRBV28; CDR3: CASSPGQPNSPLHF; DNA: TGTGCCAGCAGTCCAGGGCAGCCTAATTCACCCCTCCACTTT
J: TRBJ2-3; size: NA; D: TRBD2; V: TRBV7-6; CDR3: CASSFSGGPSTDTQYF; DNA: TGTGCCAGCAGCTTTAGCGGGGGGCCTAGCACAGATACGCAGTATTTT
J: TRBJ1-4; size: NA; D: TRBD1; V: TRBV19; CDR3: CASRRDRVASEKLFF; DNA: TGTGCCAGTAGGCGGGACAGGGTTGCGAGCGAAAAACTGTTTTTT
J: TRBJ2-7; size: NA; D: TRBD1; V: TRBV7-2; CDR3: CASSPTGTASYEQYF; DNA: TGTGCCAGCAGTCCCACCGGGACAGCCTCCTACGAGCAGTACTTC
J: TRBJ2-3; size: NA; D: TRBD1; V: TRBV4-1; CDR3: CASSQGEDWTGGTDTQYF; DNA: TGCGCCAGCAGCCAGGGGGAGGATTGGACAGGGGGCACAGATACGCAGTATTTT
J: TRBJ1-3; size: few; D: TRBD1; V: TRBV9; CDR3: CASSVGQGGVGGNTIYF; DNA: TGTGCCAGCAGCGTAGGACAGGGAGGAGTAGGAGGAAACACCATATATTTT
J: TRBJ2-5; size: NA; D: NA; V: TRBV10-3; CDR3: CATSNRDTQETQYF; DNA: TGTGCCACCTCCAACCGGGACACCCAAGAGACCCAGTACTTC
J: TRBJ1-2; size: NA; D: TRBD1; V: TRBV5-1; CDR3: CASSLAWTGDGYTF; DNA: TGCGCCAGCAGCTTGGCGTGGACAGGGGACGGCTACACCTTC
J: TRBJ1-3; size: NA; D: NA; V: TRBV6-5; CDR3: CASSSDRISGNTIYF; DNA: TGTGCCAGCAGTTCAGACAGAATCTCTGGAAACACCATATATTTT
J: TRBJ2-1; size: NA; D: TRBD1; V: TRBV6-1; CDR3: CASSEGTVSYNEQFF; DNA: TGTGCCAGCAGTGAGGGGACAGTGTCCTACAATGAGCAGTTCTTC
J: TRBJ1-1; size: few; D: NA; V: TRBV20-1; CDR3: CSASFWSKRTVNTEAFF; DNA: TGCAGTGCTAGTTTCTGGTCGAAAAGGACAGTGAACACTGAAGCTTTCTTT
J: TRBJ2-7; size: NA; D: NA; V: TRBV7-9; CDR3: CASSLAGVNEQYF; DNA: TGTGCCAGCAGCTTAGCCGGGGTCAACGAGCAGTACTTC
J: TRBJ1-4; size: NA; D: NA; V: TRBV18; CDR3: CASSPGLNEKLFF; DNA: TGTGCCAGCTCACCCGGACTTAATGAAAAACTGTTTTTT
J: TRBJ2-1; size: once; D: NA; V: TRBV27; CDR3: CASSLGGGRYNEQFF; DNA: TGTGCCAGCAGTTTAGGCGGAGGTCGATACAATGAGCAGTTCTTC
J: TRBJ2-2; size: NA; D: TRBD1; V: TRBV4-1; CDR3: CASSQTPDREYNPGELFF; DNA: TGCGCCAGCAGCCAAACCCCCGACAGGGAGTATAATCCCGGGGAGCTGTTTTTT
J: TRBJ2-5; size: NA; D: NA; V: TRBV2; CDR3: CASNLGLIEIQYF; DNA: TGTGCCAGCAATTTGGGACTCATAGAGATCCAGTACTTC
J: TRBJ2-1; size: NA; D: TRBD1; V: TRBV6-2/TRBV6-3; CDR3: CASSYPGTAYNEQFF; DNA: TGTGCCAGCAGTTACCCCGGGACAGCCTACAATGAGCAGTTCTTC
J: TRBJ2-2; size: NA; D: TRBD1; V: TRBV5-6; CDR3: CASSPRPGQSRGELFF; DNA: TGTGCCAGCAGCCCCCGACCGGGACAGTCTAGAGGGGAGCTGTTTTTT
J: TRBJ1-5; size: few; D: TRBD1; V: TRBV5-1; CDR3: CASSLTGQENQPQHF; DNA: TGCGCCAGCAGCTTGACTGGACAGGAGAATCAGCCCCAGCATTTT
J: TRBJ1-3; size: NA; D: TRBD1; V: TRBV5-5; CDR3: CASSLGQGAYTIYF; DNA: TGTGCCAGCAGCCTGGGACAGGGGGCCTACACCATATATTTT
J: TRBJ2-2; size: NA; D: TRBD2; V: TRBV30; CDR3: CAWGGEGTGELFF; DNA: TGTGCCTGGGGGGGGGAGGGCACCGGGGAGCTGTTTTTT
J: TRBJ2-3; size: NA; D: TRBD2; V: TRBV7-8; CDR3: CASSKIAGDTDTQYF; DNA: TGTGCCAGCAGCAAGATAGCGGGAGACACAGATACGCAGTATTTT
J: TRBJ2-5; size: NA; D: NA; V: TRBV18; CDR3: CASSPTQGAMETQYF; DNA: TGTGCCAGCTCACCAACTCAGGGTGCTATGGAGACCCAGTACTTC